This T cell receptor (beta chain) was recovered during a study of identical twins. TCRdb recomputed calls from the 5' RACE reads with MiXCR, one row per CDR3 protein. The top ten hold roughly 1.6% of the sample, which has about 920,000 distinct CDR3 sequences, more than 9% seen once. This clonotype appeared many times. The V end lost 3 bases, the J end lost 1 base, and 10 bases lay between the germline ends. Germline values: CDR1 SGHRS, CDR2 YFSETQ. This CDR3 spans 14 amino acids. These same data were also listed under a study on yellow fever vaccine responses in identical twins.

This clonotype originated in a woman under 30 in good health. Sequenced: PBMCs. This chain links TRBV5-1 with TRBJ2-5; the D call may be TRBD1 or TRBD2 (5 bases each). The CDR3 is CASSSGRLQETQYF. The CDR3 DNA sequence: TGCGCCAGCAGCTCGGGACGGCTCCAAGAGACCCAGTACTTC.